This T cell receptor (beta chain) was obtained from a study of Tregs in tolerant kidney transplant recipients. The study's findings and limits: Biological reproducibility was not directly addressed, but technical replication error appeared minimal. The small number of patients limits these findings pending further validation. Activated donor B cell expansion appeared to reveal the most relevant donor-specific TCRbeta repertoire.

Regarding this clone: Its target is not known.

Trimming left V 5 bases short and J 5 bases short, with 15 bases between. Germline CDR1 reads SGHTA; CDR2 reads FQGNSA. The CDR3 totals 14 residues. The assay was immunoSEQ multiplex PCR, and TCRdb's table has in-frame clones only and misses some. The sample lists about 240,000 clones, approximately 84% occurring once. CD4+CD25+CD127- Tregs, CD4+CD25- non-Tregs, CD4 and CD8 cells were sorted. The chain employs TRBV7-2 and TRBJ2-5, with D hard to call. Material: CD4+ T cells from blood. The source of this sequence is a human donor in good health. CDR3 amino acids: CASSPPSRWETQYF. CDR3 in DNA: TGTGCCAGCAGCCCGCCCTCTCGGTGGGAGACCCAGTACTTC.